This T cell receptor (beta chain) was documented in a study of beta chain features in type 1 diabetes. Study context: Regarding age, gender and cell yields, patients proved similar to healthy donors. Findings of the study overall: Naive, central memory and Treg TCRB repertoires appeared more alike in patients than in healthy donors. Among patients with Type 1 diabetes, TCRB CDR3s were moderately but significantly shorter in every one of the four CD4+ subsets. Type 1 diabetes patients had VDJ junctions that carried fewer insertions and more deletions.

Every bit of the isolated RNA underwent reverse transcription, so sequencing read expressed TCRB transcripts. Sequencing was performed with immunoSEQ multiplex PCR; in TCRdb, only in-frame clones are kept and a portion is missing. The sample consists of about 190,000 clones, 7.8% of them appearing once. Germline-derived CDR1 and CDR2 are GTSNPN and SVGIG (reference sequence). The CDR3 sequence is 13 residues long. The V gene lost 4 bases and the J gene lost 0 bases, with 7 bases spanning the gap. Populations obtained by sorting all exceeded 95% purity. To note about this clone: Its antigen is currently unknown.

The sample taken for sequencing was central memory CD4+ T cells from blood. J is TRBJ1-3 and V is TRBV30; D call uncertain. This receptor was identified in a woman in her thirties or forties with type 1 diabetes. Here the CDR3 reads CAWTSPSGNTIYF. The CDR3, as DNA: TGTGCCTGGACGAGCCCCTCTGGAAACACCATATATTTT.